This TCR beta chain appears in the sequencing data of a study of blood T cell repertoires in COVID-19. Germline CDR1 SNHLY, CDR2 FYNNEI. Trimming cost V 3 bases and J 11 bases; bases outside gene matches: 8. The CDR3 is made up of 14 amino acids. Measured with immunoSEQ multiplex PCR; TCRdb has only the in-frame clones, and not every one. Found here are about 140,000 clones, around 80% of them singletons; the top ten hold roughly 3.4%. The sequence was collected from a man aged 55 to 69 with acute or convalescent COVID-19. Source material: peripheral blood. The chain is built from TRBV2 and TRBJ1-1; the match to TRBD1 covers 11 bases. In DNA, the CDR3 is TGTGCCAGCAGTGACCGGACAGGGGGCGGACCTGCTTTCTTT. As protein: CASSDRTGGGPAFF.